This TCR beta chain was found in a study of identical twins. Study results and caveats: Excess low generation probability was seen in twin-shared out-of-frame alpha sequences.

The germline gives CDR1 LNHDA, CDR2 SQIVND (reference sequence). Trimming at V came to 6 bases and at J to 3 bases, leaving 6 bases not matched to a gene. The CDR3 sequence is 14 residues long. TCRdb re-analysed the 5' RACE reads in MiXCR, keeping a single row per CDR3 protein. The table lists some 260,000 distinct CDR3 sequences, roughly 13% of them singletons. A remark on this clonotype: Its matching antigen is unknown.

The sequenced material came from memory (CD45RO+) T cells sorted from blood. The sequence derives from a woman aged 18-30 years in good health. The chain recombines TRBV19 with TRBJ2-7, with 9 bases aligning to TRBD1. This chain's CDR3 is CASSGTGNRYEQYF. The CDR3 DNA reads as TGTGCCAGTAGCGGGACAGGGAATCGCTACGAGCAGTACTTC.